These 29 T cell receptor beta chains were all obtained from the same sample, sequenced in a study of T-cell reconstitution after alpha-beta-depleted transplantation in children. Preparing the TCRbeta library involved the use of unique molecular identifiers. One entry per CDR3 protein results from TCRdb running MiXCR on the PCR reads. The sample includes 600,000 to 700,000 distinct CDR3 sequences, approximately 15% of them seen just once. Here the sequenced sample was PBMCs from the stem cell graft donor, taken from the stem cell graft. The receptors were sampled from a human donor who donated a stem cell graft to a child with acute myeloid leukemia.

This clonotype has ten or more counts. V gene TRBV20-1 combines with J gene TRBJ2-3; 8 nucleotides match TRBD1. CDR3 length: 14 amino acids. Germline assignment: CDR1 DFQATT and CDR2 SNEGSKA (reference sequence). The trim removed 2 bases at V and 6 bases at J, leaving 7 bases unmatched. Here the CDR3 reads CSARSGGAGDTQYF. The DNA of the CDR3 is TGCAGTGCTAGATCAGGGGGCGCTGGGGATACGCAGTATTTT.

This clonotype was counted a few times. The chain employs TRBV20-1 and TRBJ2-3; 11 bases are shared with TRBD2. This CDR3 is built from 15 residues. The germline gives CDR1 DFQATT, CDR2 SNEGSKA (reference sequence). The ends lost 6 bases at V and 6 bases at J; junction bases unmatched: 11. The CDR3 bases are TGCAGTGCAAGGAGTAGCGGGGGGGCCATGGATACGCAGTATTTT. This gives the protein CSARSSGGAMDTQYF.

This clonotype was picked up many times. V usage is TRBV29-1 and J usage is TRBJ1-1, with D unresolved. The germline V and J ends were trimmed by 7 bases and 1 base, with 19 bases remaining between them. Germline V gene lookup returns CDR1 SQVTM and CDR2 ANQGSEA. The CDR3 extends over 15 amino acids. This chain's CDR3 is CSAEGRALGNTEAFF. The CDR3 DNA follows: TGCAGCGCCGAAGGGCGGGCATTGGGGAACACTGAAGCTTTCTTT.

This clonotype was observed at least ten times. The chain links TRBV6-1 to TRBJ1-3; D gene ambiguous. The CDR3 length is 14 residues. Per germline, CDR1 MNHNS and CDR2 SASEGT. Trimming cost V 8 bases and J 2 bases, with 13 bases left between them. CDR3: CASYGGSAGNTIYF. CDR3 nucleotides: TGTGCCAGCTATGGCGGCTCCGCTGGAAACACCATATATTTT.

This clonotype was counted at least ten times. This chain connects TRBV5-1 to TRBJ2-3; 10 bases match TRBD2. This CDR3 is 15 amino acids long. V was clipped by 0 bases and J by 5 bases; unmatched bases: 3. Germline loops: CDR1 SGHRS, CDR2 YFSETQ. The CDR3 sequence: CASSLAQRGGDTQYF. Here the CDR3 DNA reads TGCGCCAGCAGCTTGGCCCAGCGGGGGGGAGATACGCAGTATTTT.

This clonotype was seen ten or more times. The chain carries TRBV12-3 or TRBV12-4 and TRBJ1-1; 8 positions agree with TRBD1. V lost 8 bases to trimming and J lost 3 bases; unmatched junction nucleotides: 2. This CDR3 has 12 residues. The chain's CDR3 is CASQGAYTEAFF. The CDR3, as DNA: TGTGCCAGCCAGGGGGCGTACACTGAAGCTTTCTTT.

This clonotype was observed at least ten times. The chain is built from TRBV6-1 and TRBJ1-2; TRBD1 might be the D (5 bases). CDR1 is MNHNS, CDR2 SASEGT, per germline. The CDR3 spans 16 residues. The V and J ends lost 8 bases and 3 bases respectively, with 22 bases between them. CDR3 sequence (DNA): TGTGCCAGCTCCACAGGCCTAAAAGGGGTTGACTATGGCTACACCTTC. Translating it yields CASSTGLKGVDYGYTF.

The sample holds a few counts of this clonotype. This chain connects TRBV6-2 or TRBV6-3 to TRBJ2-2; D not certain. The CDR3 is made up of 14 amino acids. Germline V gives CDR1 MNHEY, CDR2 SVGEGT. V was trimmed by 4 bases and J by 3 bases, leaving 9 bases between them. The CDR3 DNA sequence: TGTGCCAGCAGTTCCGCCTGGGACACCGGGGAGCTGTTTTTT. Amino acid sequence: CASSSAWDTGELFF.

J is TRBJ1-1 and V is TRBV28; TRBD1 matches 9 bases. The CDR3 has 15 residues. J lost 1 base, V lost 6 bases, and 6 bases had no gene match. Germline V gene sequence: CDR1 MDHEN, CDR2 SYDVKM. Written as DNA, the CDR3 is TGTGCCAGCAGCCGGGGGACAGGGCGGAACACTGAAGCTTTCTTT. This codes for CASSRGTGRNTEAFF.

This clonotype appeared many times. The chain employs TRBV20-1 and TRBJ2-3; the D gene is possibly TRBD2 (5 bases). V was shortened by 0 bases and J by 4 bases, with 14 bases between the two germline ends. The CDR3 consists of 15 residues. The germline V gene encodes CDR1 DFQATT and CDR2 SNEGSKA (reference sequence). The CDR3 loop is CSARDGSLAPDTQYF. Here the CDR3 DNA reads TGCAGTGCTAGAGATGGGTCCCTAGCTCCAGATACGCAGTATTTT.

This clonotype appeared once. The V gene is TRBV30, the J gene TRBJ1-1, with D unresolved. Per the germline V gene, CDR1 is GTSNPN and CDR2 is SVGIG (reference sequence). V was trimmed by 0 bases and J by 1 base, leaving 9 bases between them. This CDR3 spans 14 amino acids. The CDR3 nucleotides are TGTGCCTGGAGTGTAAGGCGGACGAACACTGAAGCTTTCTTT. Its translation is CAWSVRRTNTEAFF.

This clonotype has at least ten counts. An end of the junction does not agree with germline; a read error may underlie this. J is TRBJ1-1 and V is TRBV7-2, with no clear D. This CDR3 has 12 amino acids. The germline CDR1 and CDR2 sequences are SGHTA and FQGNSA. The CDR3 sequence is CASSRSNTEAFF. CDR3 bases: TGTGCCAGCAGTCGATCCAACACTGAAGCTTTTTTT.

The V gene is TRBV7-2, the J gene TRBJ2-4, with D possibly being TRBD2 (5 bases). Germline CDR1 is SGHTA and CDR2 is FQGNSA. The germline V and J ends were trimmed by 1 base and 3 bases, with 10 bases remaining between them. The CDR3 covers 15 residues. The CDR3 DNA reads as TGTGCCAGCAGCTTAGTAGAGGGTGGCAAAAACATTCAGTACTTC. It specifies CASSLVEGGKNIQYF. Full variable domain (remainder filled in from reference TRBV7-2 and TRBJ2-4): GAGVSQSPSNKVTEKGKDVELRCDPISGHTALYWYRQSLGQGLEFLIYFQGNSAPDKSGLPSDRFSAERTGGSVSTLTIQRTQQEDSAVYLCASSLVEGGKNIQYFGAGTRLSVL.

This clonotype was observed many times. The V and J genes are TRBV12-3 or TRBV12-4 and TRBJ2-5; D uncertain. Deletions cut 3 bases from V and 1 base from J, with 9 bases between. The CDR3 runs to 14 residues. The CDR3 nucleotides are TGTGCCAGCAGTTTGGGTAGCTTCCAAGAGACCCAGTACTTC. Residues: CASSLGSFQETQYF.

At least ten counts were recorded for this clonotype. This CDR3 is CSVTNTQGNEQFF. The CDR3 bases are TGCAGCGTCACAAACACTCAGGGGAATGAGCAGTTCTTC. J is TRBJ2-1 and V is TRBV29-1; possibly TRBD1 for D (6 bases). Germline V gives CDR1 SQVTM, CDR2 ANQGSEA. The CDR3 contains 13 residues. Trimming shortened V by 6 bases and J by 7 bases, and 16 bases separated the two germline ends.

For this clonotype: A much larger clone differs by one base, so this may be a read error. The chain links TRBV6-5 to TRBJ2-1, with D hard to call. CDR1 MNHEY and CDR2 SVGAGI come from the germline V gene. The CDR3 length is 14 residues. The CDR3 DNA is TGTGCCAGCAGTTACACCCAGACCTACGATGAGCAGTTCTTC. Translated: CASSYTQTYDEQFF.

This clonotype was recorded many times. The chain links TRBV5-1 to TRBJ2-1; D gene ambiguous. Germline lookup yields CDR1 SGHRS and CDR2 YFSETQ. The CDR3 extends over 15 amino acids. V lost 0 bases and J lost 10, with 17 bases in between. The CDR3 DNA sequence: TGCGCCAGCAGCTTGGCCGAAGTGAGCTCTTTCGAGCAGTTCTTC. Amino acid sequence: CASSLAEVSSFEQFF.

The chain recombines TRBV4-1 with TRBJ2-5; TRBD1 is a possible D gene (5 bases). V was pared by 1 base and J by 5 bases, with 14 bases between. Germline CDR1 is MGHRA and CDR2 is YSYEKL. This CDR3 contains 15 residues. The CDR3: CASSQALQGRETQYF. For the CDR3, the DNA is TGCGCCAGCAGCCAAGCTCTCCAGGGCAGGGAGACCCAGTACTTC.

The sample holds many counts of this clonotype. This rearrangement joins TRBV28 to TRBJ2-7, with D tentatively TRBD1 (6 bases). CDR3 length equals 18 residues. The germline V and J ends were trimmed by 6 bases and 1 base, with 25 bases remaining between them. The germline CDR1 and CDR2 sequences are MDHEN and SYDVKM. The CDR3: CASRGPDRRGGTSYEQYV. CDR3 nucleotides: TGTGCCAGCAGGGGACCGGACAGAAGAGGAGGAACGTCCTACGAGCAGTACGTC.

This clonotype showed up many times. The V gene is TRBV6-4, the J gene TRBJ1-1, with 10 bases aligning to TRBD1. The CDR3 contains 15 residues. Germline CDR1 and CDR2: MRHNA and SNTAGT. The trim removed 2 bases at V and 4 bases at J, leaving 4 bases unmatched. The CDR3 DNA reads as TGTGCCAGCAGTGACCGACAGGGGGCTAGCACTGAAGCTTTCTTT. It codes for CASSDRQGASTEAFF.

The V call is TRBV6-2 or TRBV6-3, the J call TRBJ2-1, with TRBD2 matching over 8 bases. Germline-derived CDR1 and CDR2 are MNHEY and SVGEGT. V shed 7 bases and J 1 base; nucleotides not matched to a gene: 6. The CDR3 contains 15 residues. The CDR3 is CASTYGGASYNEQFF. The CDR3 region has the DNA TGTGCCAGCACCTACGGGGGGGCTTCCTACAATGAGCAGTTCTTC.

This clonotype was found a few times. The V call is TRBV20-1, the J call TRBJ2-2, with 7 nucleotides matching TRBD1. Germline-derived CDR1 and CDR2 are DFQATT and SNEGSKA (reference sequence). The CDR3 is made up of 14 amino acids. Trimming cost V 6 bases and J 4 bases; bases outside gene matches: 8. DNA of the CDR3: TGCAGTGCCAGCGACAGGGTAGCCACCGGGGAGCTGTTTTTT. Encoded protein: CSASDRVATGELFF.

This chain joins TRBV10-3 and TRBJ2-6; no reliable D call. The germline CDR1 and CDR2 sequences are ENHRY and SYGVKD. The CDR3 totals 18 residues. The V end lost 8 bases, the J end lost 1 base, and 21 bases lay between the germline ends. The CDR3, as DNA: TGTGCCATCCCAGGAATGTTACCTTTCCTGTCTGGGGCCAACGTCCTGACTTTC. Amino acids: CAIPGMLPFLSGANVLTF.

The count of this clonotype is one. V and J are TRBV20-1 and TRBJ2-7; possibly TRBD1 for D (5 bases). V was pared by 0 bases and J by 2 bases, with 11 bases between. The CDR3 spans 14 residues. Germline values: CDR1 DFQATT, CDR2 SNEGSKA (reference sequence). CDR3 DNA sequence: TGCAGTGCTAGAGATATCGAGGACACCTACGAGCAGTACTTC. Protein product: CSARDIEDTYEQYF.

At least ten counts were recorded for this clonotype. V usage is TRBV7-8 and J usage is TRBJ1-2; TRBD1 agrees at 8 bases. V dropped 5 bases and J dropped 3; count of bases not matched to a gene: 2. CDR3 size: 13 residues. CDR1 is SGHVS, CDR2 FQNEAQ, per germline. DNA of the CDR3: TGTGCCAGCAGCCAACAGGGGGACTATGGCTACACCTTC. Encoded protein: CASSQQGDYGYTF.

This clonotype was counted between two and nine times. The chain carries TRBV12-3 or TRBV12-4 and TRBJ2-3; possible D gene TRBD2, 8 bases. The CDR3 has 15 residues. Trimming took off 4 bases at V and 5 bases at J, with 16 bases between the two ends. This CDR3 reads CASSSGGTAEDTQYF. The CDR3 region has the DNA TGTGCCAGCAGTTCGGGAGGGACAGCTGAAGATACGCAGTATTTT.

This clonotype was observed many times. This chain connects TRBV27 to TRBJ2-7; D possibly uses TRBD1 or TRBD2 (5 bases each). The CDR3 covers 16 residues. The ends were cut back, 7 bases at V and 6 bases at J, with 25 bases in the middle. In germline, CDR1 is MNHEY, CDR2 SMNVEV (reference sequence). As DNA, the CDR3 is TGTGCCAGCAATCCGTCGACCGGGACGCAGGGTTCCGAGCAGTACTTC. Translating it yields CASNPSTGTQGSEQYF.

Many counts were recorded for this clonotype. The chain couples TRBV7-9 to TRBJ2-1, with TRBD1 matching over 10 bases. With 5 bases clipped from V and 3 bases from J, the junction kept 4 bases outside the gene matches. Germline assignment: CDR1 SEHNR and CDR2 FQNEAQ (reference sequence). There are 15 residues in the CDR3. The CDR3 here is CASSPGQGVYNEQFF. In nucleotides, the CDR3 is TGTGCCAGCAGCCCCGGACAGGGGGTCTACAATGAGCAGTTCTTC.

The chain couples TRBV11-3 to TRBJ2-7; no definite D call. The CDR3 loop spans 14 amino acids. The germline gives CDR1 SGHNT, CDR2 YENEEA. V lost 7 bases and J lost 2, with 15 bases in between. This CDR3 is CASTSVGPPYEQYF. The CDR3 region has the DNA TGTGCCAGCACCTCAGTAGGGCCGCCCTACGAGCAGTACTTC. Variable domain in full (rest from reference TRBV11-3 and TRBJ2-7): EAGVVQSPRYKIIEKKQPVAFWCNPISGHNTLYWYLQNLGQGPELLIRYENEEAVDDSQLPKDRFSAERLKGVDSTLKIQPAELGDSAVYLCASTSVGPPYEQYFGPGTRLTVT.